These T cell receptor beta chains were read from a single sample in a study of cytomegalovirus exposure and HLA in healthy donors. Assay: immunoSEQ multiplex PCR; the TCRdb copy retains only in-frame clones and omits some. The sample lists 95,000 to 100,000 clones, about four fifths occurring once. Sequencing was done on a sample of PBMCs. The receptors were gathered from a woman in her thirties or forties in good health and CMV-seronegative. Both conserved end residues are part of each CDR3. D genes are given only for firm matches.

j_gene | v_gene | d_gene | CDR3aa
TRBJ1-2 | TRBV6-5 | - | CASSLRLNYGYTF
TRBJ2-3 | TRBV21-1 | - | CASSKEGDRGGTDTQYF
TRBJ2-2 | TRBV29-1 | - | CSVRAVGDTGELFF
TRBJ2-3 | TRBV2 | - | CASNTGPDTQYF
TRBJ1-2 | TRBV7-9 | - | CASSLKGGYGYTF
TRBJ1-2 | TRBV9 | - | CASSVGGVGGYTF
TRBJ2-3 | TRBV29-1 | - | CSVLIQRGTDTQYF
TRBJ2-7 | TRBV9 | TRBD2 | CASSVGGRGEQYF
TRBJ2-3 | TRBV29-1 | - | CSVEEELTDTQYF
TRBJ2-3 | TRBV29-1 | - | CSVAQDTDTQYF
TRBJ2-3 | TRBV7-3 | - | CASSLTAYSTDTQYF
TRBJ2-7 | TRBV6-5 | - | CASRLDSFDEQYF
TRBJ2-3 | TRBV20-1 | - | CSAVIDTQYF
TRBJ2-1 | TRBV11-2 | - | CASSLVSVYNEQFF
TRBJ2-1 | TRBV7-6 | - | CASSLAGGPNNEQFF
TRBJ2-3 | TRBV5-1 | TRBD1 | CASSLEGRGPTDTQYF
TRBJ2-7 | TRBV7-8 | TRBD1 | CASSLAGQGRGEQYF
TRBJ2-3 | TRBV6-1 | TRBD1 | CASSENRGSDTQYF
TRBJ2-5 | TRBV5-1 | - | CASSLWGGETQYF
TRBJ1-1 | TRBV29-1 | - | CSGKAGNTEAFF
TRBJ2-1 | TRBV7-9 | TRBD2 | CSSSLRGLAVSYNEQFF
TRBJ2-5 | TRBV6-6 | TRBD2 | CASREGPGGGPTQYF
TRBJ2-6 | TRBV9 | TRBD2 | CASSVVAGDPFSGANVLTF
TRBJ2-7 | TRBV10-3 | TRBD1 | CATNRDRDGEQYF
TRBJ2-3 | TRBV6-1 | TRBD2 | CASSAIAGGRADTQYF
TRBJ2-1 | TRBV2 | - | CASSEPGWGQGDEQFF
TRBJ2-2 | TRBV6-4 | TRBD2 | CASSDPAGTGELFF